This TCR beta chain stems from a study of Graves' ophthalmopathy and Graves' hyperthyroidism. For repertoire sequencing, the TCR beta CDR3 regions were amplified from RNA transcripts. The first-round RT-PCR employed HTBI primers together with the Qiagen OneStep RT-PCR kit. A multiplex PCR was then performed as the second round. TCRdb itself ran the multiplex PCR reads through MiXCR, one entry per CDR3 protein. The sample consists of approximately 50,000 distinct CDR3 sequences, under 55% of them appearing once. Ophthalmopathic donors had moderate-to-severe activity, CAS ≥3 and NOSPECS ≥4, with disease that had lasted under 3 months. PBMCs were density-gradient isolated from around 9.2 ml fresh blood. At least ten counts were recorded for this clonotype. There are 15 residues in the CDR3. V lost 0 bases to trimming and J lost 3 bases; unmatched junction nucleotides: 4. CDR1 is DFQATT, CDR2 SNEGSKA, per germline (reference sequence).

The V call is TRBV20-1, the J call TRBJ2-7, with 11 bases matching TRBD2. Sequencing input: peripheral blood. This sequence was found in an adult man with Graves' ophthalmopathy. CDR3 coding DNA: TGCAGTGCTAGAGAGGGGACTAGCGGAAACTACGAGCAGTACTTC. Residues: CSAREGTSGNYEQYF.